This TCR beta chain was identified during a study of post-analysis software for immune sequencing data. Overall study results and limits: When patients were compared with controls, about five TRBV segments were more frequent, TRBV5-6, TRBV5-1 and TRBV20-1 among them. In multiple sclerosis, normalized Chao1 diversity was significantly below that of controls.

Each TCR beta cDNA library carried unique molecular identifiers. T cells numbering roughly 0.95 to 11 million gave rise to around 500,000 cDNA molecules. One entry per CDR3 protein results from TCRdb running MiXCR on the PCR reads. The repertoire holds about 820,000 distinct CDR3 sequences, about 53% seen once, with roughly 4.4% in the top ten. In the case of this clonotype: The antigen remains unidentified.

Germline V CDR1 and CDR2: DFQATT, SNEGSKA (reference sequence). The length of the CDR3 is 15 residues. The germline V and J ends were trimmed by 0 bases and 10 bases, with 19 bases remaining between them. This sequence originates from a girl aged 10 to 17 with multiple sclerosis. Material: blood. V is TRBV20-1 and J is TRBJ2-1, with D perhaps TRBD2 (5 bases). This chain's CDR3 is CSARDLLSASYEQFF. The CDR3 bases are TGCAGTGCTAGAGATCTCCTTAGCGCGTCCTACGAGCAGTTCTTC.